The 30 T cell receptor beta chains below come from one sample, sequenced in a study of blood T cell repertoires in COVID-19. This table comes from immunoSEQ multiplex PCR, and its TCRdb copy is limited to in-frame clones, with some not included. The sample consists of about 250,000 clones, about 90% of them appearing once. Sequencing input: peripheral blood. The receptors were sampled from a man in his late teens or twenties with active or convalescent COVID-19.

The chain uses TRBV30 and TRBJ2-7; D might be TRBD2 (5 bases). The CDR3 consists of 15 residues. The germline V gene encodes CDR1 GTSNPN and CDR2 SVGIG (reference sequence). V shed 3 bases and J shed 4 bases, with 19 bases lying between them. The CDR3 spells CAWREYGLTSYEQYF. In DNA, the CDR3 is TGTGCCTGGAGAGAGTACGGACTCACATCATACGAGCAGTACTTC.

The V and J genes are TRBV5-8 and TRBJ1-1, with D hard to call. Germline CDR1 is SGHTS and CDR2 is YDEGEE. Between the trimmed V and J ends, which lost 0 bases and 3 bases, there was a span of 15 bases. The length of the CDR3 is 16 residues. Written as DNA, the CDR3 is TGTGCCAGCAGCTTGGGGCGGTCAAAACGGTACACTGAAGCTTTCTTT. This sequence encodes CASSLGRSKRYTEAFF.

This clone came up once. This chain links TRBV20-1 with TRBJ1-2; 7 bases align to TRBD1. The CDR3 runs to 14 residues. The V gene's germline CDR1 is DFQATT and CDR2 SNEGSKA (reference sequence). The V and J ends lost 3 bases and 4 bases, in that order; junction bases with no gene match: 8. The CDR3 nucleotides are TGCAGTGCTAGTGCAGGACAGGCGGTCTATGGCTACACCTTC. Translated, it gives CSASAGQAVYGYTF.

This clone was seen a single time. V gene TRBV24-1 combines with J gene TRBJ2-1; D is ambiguous. Trimming removed 6 bases from V and 4 bases from J, with 9 bases in between. The CDR3 has 13 residues. Germline V CDR1 and CDR2: KGHDR, SFDVKD. CDR3: CATSPPGYNEQFF. Written as DNA, the CDR3 is TGTGCCACCAGTCCTCCCGGGTACAATGAGCAGTTCTTC.

V and J are TRBV5-4 and TRBJ2-7, with TRBD2 identical over 7 bases. The germline V gene encodes CDR1 SGHNT and CDR2 YYREEE (reference sequence). The CDR3 has 14 residues. With 5 bases clipped from V and 6 bases from J, the junction kept 11 bases outside the gene matches. CDR3 in amino acids: CASSFSGPLSEQYF. In DNA form, the CDR3 reads TGTGCCAGCAGTTTTAGCGGGCCCCTCTCCGAGCAGTACTTC. Full variable domain (missing parts from reference TRBV5-4 and TRBJ2-7): ETGVTQSPTHLIKTRGQQVTLRCSSQSGHNTVSWYQQALGQGPQFIFQYYREEENGRGNFPPRFSGLQFPNYSSELNVNALELDDSALYLCASSFSGPLSEQYFGPGTRLTVT.

The V and J genes are TRBV19 and TRBJ1-1; D is perhaps TRBD1 (6 bases). The V end lost 4 bases, the J end lost 4 bases, and 10 bases lay between the germline ends. There are 13 residues in the CDR3. Per germline, CDR1 LNHDA and CDR2 SQIVND (reference sequence). CDR3 in DNA: TGTGCCAGTAGTACCCAGGGGTTCACTGAAGCTTTCTTT. Residues: CASSTQGFTEAFF.

The chain is built from TRBV2 and TRBJ1-1, with D tentatively TRBD1 (5 bases). Germline lookup yields CDR1 SNHLY and CDR2 FYNNEI. The CDR3 is made up of 11 amino acids. Trimming took off 7 bases at V and 11 bases at J, with 14 bases between the two ends. The CDR3 loop reads CASTYSGFAFF. In DNA form, the CDR3 reads TGTGCCAGCACTTACTCAGGGTTTGCTTTCTTT.

The rearrangement joins TRBV19 to TRBJ2-7; 9 nucleotides agree with TRBD1. Trimming removed 4 bases from V and 3 bases from J; junction bases left unmatched: 4. The CDR3 loop spans 14 amino acids. Germline CDR1 LNHDA, CDR2 SQIVND (reference sequence). Here the CDR3 reads CASSRLGQGYEQYF. The CDR3 DNA sequence: TGTGCCAGTAGTAGGTTGGGACAGGGCTACGAGCAGTACTTC.

The rearrangement links TRBV5-6 to TRBJ2-5; 7 positions match TRBD2. The CDR3 is made up of 17 amino acids. CDR1 and CDR2 from the germline V gene are SGHDT and YYEEEE. With 1 base clipped from V and 4 bases from J, the junction kept 13 bases outside the gene matches. DNA for the CDR3: TGTGCCAGCAGCTTGATGGGGGGTGCGGGAGTGCCAGAGACCCAGTACTTC. Its protein is CASSLMGGAGVPETQYF.

The genes are TRBV19 and TRBJ1-1; D gene ambiguous. The V end lost 3 bases, the J end lost 7 bases, and 12 bases lay between the germline ends. Germline values: CDR1 LNHDA, CDR2 SQIVND (reference sequence). This CDR3 region has 13 residues. The CDR3 nucleotides read TGTGCCAGTAGTATCGTCGGGGTAATTGAAGCTTTCTTT. Its translation: CASSIVGVIEAFF. Complete variable domain (other parts from reference TRBV19 and TRBJ1-1): DGGITQSPKYLFRKEGQNVTLSCEQNLNHDAMYWYRQDPGQGLRLIYYSQIVNDFQKGDIAEGYSVSREKKESFPLTVTSAQKNPTAFYLCASSIVGVIEAFFGQGTRLTVV.

The chain recombines TRBV6-4 with TRBJ1-5, with TRBD1 identical over 7 bases. Losses at the gene ends were 2 bases for V and 0 bases for J; bases not matched to a gene: 7. Germline CDR1 and CDR2: MRHNA and SNTAGT. The CDR3 has 17 amino acids. The CDR3 sequence: CASSDDSTGNSNQPQHF. The CDR3 DNA reads as TGTGCCAGCAGTGACGATTCGACAGGGAATAGCAATCAGCCCCAGCATTTT.

The J gene is TRBJ2-1, the V gene TRBV9; a possible D gene is TRBD2 (5 bases). Germline V gives CDR1 SGDLS, CDR2 YYNGEE. V lost 0 bases, J lost 2 bases, and 12 bases lay in between. The length of the CDR3 is 16 residues. The CDR3 sequence is CASSVAQRTAYNEQFF. CDR3 DNA: TGTGCCAGCAGCGTAGCCCAGCGGACTGCCTACAATGAGCAGTTCTTC. The full variable domain, with the rest looked up from reference TRBV9 and TRBJ2-1, is DSGVTQTPKHLITATGQRVTLRCSPRSGDLSVYWYQQSLDQGLQFLIQYYNGEERAKGNILERFSAQQFPDLHSELNLSSLELGDSALYFCASSVAQRTAYNEQFFGPGTRLTVL.

The J gene is TRBJ2-6, the V gene TRBV9, with 8 bases lining up with TRBD1. V lost 0 bases to trimming and J lost 1 base; unmatched junction nucleotides: 6. CDR1 is SGDLS and CDR2 is YYNGEE in the germline V gene. The CDR3 is 18 residues long. CDR3 DNA: TGTGCCAGCAGCGTAGATTCCAGGGACAGGTCTGGGGCCAACGTCCTGACTTTC. Translation gives CASSVDSRDRSGANVLTF.

The V and J genes are TRBV9 and TRBJ1-3, with TRBD1 matching 8 bases. Trimming took 6 bases from V and 3 from J; bases not matched to a gene: 8. The CDR3 spans 15 residues. The germline gives CDR1 SGDLS, CDR2 YYNGEE. CDR3 DNA: TGTGCCAGCACCCCAAGGACAGGGAATGGAAACACCATATATTTT. Its translation is CASTPRTGNGNTIYF.

Only a few counts were recorded for this clone. The chain links TRBV3-1 (or the pseudogene TRBV3-2) to TRBJ1-5, with no clear D. In germline, CDR1 is LGHDT, CDR2 YNNKEL (reference sequence). The CDR3 runs 18 residues. Trimming took 3 bases from V and 3 from J, leaving 21 bases between them. CDR3 coding DNA: TGTGCCAGCAGCCACGGTATCGTCGGGGTTGGGGACAATCAGCCCCAGCATTTT. Residues: CASSHGIVGVGDNQPQHF.

This rearrangement joins TRBV5-6 to TRBJ2-1; TRBD1 matches 7 bases. The CDR3 extends over 17 amino acids. The germline gives CDR1 SGHDT, CDR2 YYEEEE. V lost 4 bases to trimming and J lost 12 bases; unmatched junction nucleotides: 22. The CDR3 loop reads CASSLKTRQGRGDGQFF. DNA of the CDR3: TGTGCCAGCAGCCTCAAGACGCGACAGGGTCGAGGTGATGGGCAGTTCTTC.

The genes are TRBV28 and TRBJ2-1; possible D gene TRBD2, 6 bases. The CDR3 covers 16 residues. The ends were cut back, 5 bases at V and 2 bases at J, with 16 bases in the middle. Germline V gene lookup returns CDR1 MDHEN and CDR2 SYDVKM. The DNA for the CDR3 is TGTGCCAGCAGTGCACCGGGACTTCCGACCTACAATGAGCAGTTCTTC. Encoded protein: CASSAPGLPTYNEQFF.

CDR3 in amino acids: CASSLWTDQETQYF. In nucleotides, the CDR3 is TGCGCCAGCAGCTTATGGACTGACCAAGAGACCCAGTACTTC. V usage is TRBV5-1 and J usage is TRBJ2-5; D perhaps matches TRBD2 (5 bases). V lost 2 bases to trimming and J lost 0 bases, with 8 bases between them. Germline V gene data show CDR1 as SGHRS and CDR2 as YFSETQ. CDR3 length: 14 residues.

The genes are TRBV13 and TRBJ2-3; 7 positions agree with TRBD2. Germline values: CDR1 PRHDT, CDR2 FYEKMQ (reference sequence). The CDR3 has 17 residues. Losses at the gene ends were 1 base for V and 0 bases for J; bases not matched to a gene: 7. The CDR3 sequence is CASSLAALAESTDTQYF. CDR3 bases: TGTGCCAGCAGCTTAGCCGCCCTAGCGGAAAGCACAGATACGCAGTATTTT.

The rearrangement links TRBV14 to TRBJ1-1, with 7 nucleotides matching TRBD1. The CDR3 is 19 residues long. From germline, CDR1 is SGHDN and CDR2 FVKESK. Trimming cost V 0 bases and J 4 bases; bases outside gene matches: 17. CDR3 protein: CASSQDDGSTGVLSTEAFF. The CDR3, as DNA: TGTGCCAGCAGCCAAGATGATGGTAGTACAGGGGTTTTGAGCACTGAAGCTTTCTTT.

The CDR3 region has the DNA TGTGCCAGCAGTTACTCCTCGGGACAGCTCTCCTACGAGCAGTACTTC. This gives the protein CASSYSSGQLSYEQYF. V gene TRBV6-5 combines with J gene TRBJ2-7; 7 nucleotides align to TRBD1. The V gene's germline CDR1 is MNHEY and CDR2 SVGAGI. Losses at the gene ends were 0 bases for V and 0 bases for J; bases not matched to a gene: 5. The CDR3 consists of 16 residues.

V is TRBV7-9 and J is TRBJ1-1, with TRBD1 as a possible D gene (5 bases). Trimming cost V 4 bases and J 7 bases, with 7 bases left between them. This CDR3 spans 11 amino acids. The germline V gene has CDR1 SEHNR and CDR2 FQNEAQ (reference sequence). The DNA of the CDR3 is TGTGCCAGCAGCTCCGGGGGTGAAGCTTTCTTT. This gives the protein CASSSGGEAFF.

This chain joins TRBV11-3 and TRBJ2-1; perhaps TRBD1 as D (6 bases). The CDR3 is 17 amino acids. The ends were cut back, 3 bases at V and 5 bases at J, with 20 bases in the middle. CDR1 is SGHNT, CDR2 YENEEA, per germline. The DNA for the CDR3 is TGTGCCAGCAGCTTGGGCCCCCGGCTGGGGGCGAACAATGAGCAGTTCTTC. It encodes CASSLGPRLGANNEQFF.

The rearrangement links TRBV27 to TRBJ1-5; 8 nucleotides align to TRBD1. V shed 5 bases, J shed 2 bases, and the junction held 8 bases outside the gene matches. Germline V gene data show CDR1 as MNHEY and CDR2 as SMNVEV (reference sequence). The CDR3 is made up of 16 amino acids. The chain's CDR3 is CASSPGTGRGNQPQHF. The CDR3 DNA reads TGTGCCAGCAGTCCCGGGACAGGCAGGGGCAATCAGCCCCAGCATTTT.

V usage is TRBV6-2 or TRBV6-3 and J usage is TRBJ2-3, with 10 nucleotides matching TRBD2. The J segment lost 6 bases and the V segment lost 0 bases, leaving 6 bases of the junction unmatched. The CDR3 is 16 residues long. Germline-derived CDR1 and CDR2 are MNHEY and SVGEGT. CDR3 protein: CASSYSPSGSADTQYF. Written as DNA, the CDR3 is TGTGCCAGCAGTTACTCGCCTAGCGGGAGTGCCGATACGCAGTATTTT.

CDR3 amino acids: CASKGRLNYGYTF. DNA of the CDR3: TGCGCCAGTAAAGGCAGGCTTAACTATGGCTACACCTTC. This chain connects TRBV4-1 to TRBJ1-2; no clear D gene. Germline V gene lookup returns CDR1 MGHRA and CDR2 YSYEKL. The ends were cut back, 9 bases at V and 1 base at J, with 12 bases in the middle. This CDR3 is 13 amino acids long.

J is TRBJ2-7 and V is TRBV24-1, with a tentative D call TRBD1 (5 bases). CDR1 KGHDR and CDR2 SFDVKD come from the germline V gene. The CDR3 has 14 amino acids. Trimming cost V 3 bases and J 9 bases, with 17 bases left between them. The CDR3 DNA reads as TGTGCCACCAGTGATCCAAGTAGACAGATGGGGCAGTACTTC. It encodes CATSDPSRQMGQYF.

This clone was found once. The V and J genes are TRBV18 and TRBJ2-7; TRBD1 aligns across 9 bases. After removal of 4 bases from V and 5 bases from J, the junction contained 9 bases not matched to a gene. CDR1 KGHSH and CDR2 LQKENI come from the germline V gene. The CDR3 runs to 15 residues. This CDR3 is CASSQQGQGTDEQYF. The DNA for the CDR3 is TGTGCCAGCTCACAGCAGGGACAGGGCACCGACGAGCAGTACTTC.

This sequence joins TRBV5-1 and TRBJ1-2; tentative D call: TRBD1 (6 bases). The length of the CDR3 is 14 residues. V was clipped by 0 bases and J by 0 bases, with 6 bases between them. The germline V gene encodes CDR1 SGHRS and CDR2 YFSETQ. The CDR3 coding sequence is TGCGCCAGCAGCTTGGGACAGGCTAACTATGGCTACACCTTC. This sequence encodes CASSLGQANYGYTF. The whole variable domain, filled in from reference TRBV5-1 and TRBJ1-2, reads KAGVTQTPRYLIKTRGQQVTLSCSPISGHRSVSWYQQTPGQGLQFLFEYFSETQRNKGNFPGRFSGRQFSNSRSEMNVSTLELGDSALYLCASSLGQANYGYTFGSGTRLTVV.

The rearrangement links TRBV13 to TRBJ2-7; D unresolved. Trimming removed 0 bases from V and 3 bases from J, with 3 bases in between. The length of the CDR3 is 12 residues. CDR1 is PRHDT and CDR2 is FYEKMQ in the germline V gene (reference sequence). The DNA for the CDR3 is TGTGCCAGCAGCTTAGGCTACTACGAGCAGTACTTC. It is translated as CASSLGYYEQYF.